This T cell receptor (beta chain) came from a study of cytomegalovirus exposure and HLA in healthy donors (dated by TCRdb to 2016 to 2017). Concerning the study at large: An earlier analysis of about 530 of the donors reported approximately 260 Gb of sequence data and around 110 million unique TCR beta sequences obtained from around 180 million T cells. About 310 gigabases of sequencing data and tens of millions of unique TCR sequences were included in an early release covering around 600 HLA-typed donors. Of the roughly 430 genotyped donors, around 81% fell in the genetic ancestry cluster associated with self-reported Caucasian donors. The study aimed to test whether cataloging public T cell receptors could reveal signatures of past pathogen exposure. The T cell repertoires of 666 subjects were profiled by immunosequencing and related to cytomegalovirus serostatus. A separate validation cohort of roughly 110 different subjects was used in addition to the approximately 640-subject first cohort. To predict cytomegalovirus infection status, the study combined high-throughput TCR immunosequencing, statistical association of individual TCRs with disease status, and machine learning. A later analysis re-examined previously published TCR beta repertoires from more than 550 donors and added high-resolution HLA genotyping to investigate patterns of TCR occurrence. In the later analysis, no new phenotypic data were used to find candidate immune exposures; instead, reliance was placed on TCR beta sequences and their occurrence across donors. An earlier analysis of 587 of the donors used high-throughput TCR beta sequencing to judge whether each TCR beta V gene segment behaved as functional or pseudogenic. Donor age, sex, ethnicity and CMV serostatus were collected together with the repertoire data. A later genetic analysis took genome-wide SNP genotypes for about 65% of the roughly 670 donors and used that subset as a discovery cohort. All discovery cohort repertoires had been generated on a single sequencing platform. HLA typing covered class I and class II loci at four-digit resolution. The number of donors typed differed by locus, with roughly 629-640 for A, B, C, DRB1 and DQB1, approximately 500 for DQA1, about 610 for DPA1, and some 470 for DPB1. Because of strong linkage in the cohort, 4 to 6 DR-DQ haplotypes were treated as single units for association and clustering. Among about 410 genotyped donors of the cohort, an average of around 220,000 unique TCR beta nucleotide sequences was sequenced per donor, of which about 18% were non-productive.

The cohort comprised some 730 healthy bone marrow donors. At the time of sampling, all cohort members were nominally healthy, though unrecorded immune exposures were likely present. The donor was CMV seronegative and belonged to the group of 350 to 400 seronegative cohort members. A peripheral blood sample was collected from each donor, and TCR beta sequencing was performed on peripheral blood mononuclear cells. The Qiagen DNeasy Blood Extraction Kit was used to extract genomic DNA from the blood cell samples. CDR1 and CDR2, looked up from the germline V gene (reference sequence), are SEHNR and FQNEAQ. V is pared back by 5 bases and J by 2 bases, with 12 bases lying between the germline termini. The CDR3 sequence holds 14 residues, the cysteine and phenylalanine included. Only the CDR3 DNA is retained, 42 bases long and in frame from the first base. Receptor libraries were prepared by the immunoSEQ multiplex PCR assay. For the multiplex PCR, a mixture combining 60 forward primers for TCR Vbeta segments and 13 reverse primers for TCR Jbeta segments was used. Amplification of the CDR3 region of rearranged TCR beta genes was performed with a multiplex PCR assay on genomic DNA. The Illumina HiSeq System was used to sequence the amplified TCR beta libraries as 87-base-pair reads. Regarding the original processing steps: Across the 600 to 700 repertoires, a later analysis counted tens of millions of unique TCR beta chains, around 11 million of which were shared by at least two donors. Raw reads were error-corrected and collapsed into unique sequences with a nearest-neighbor algorithm that merged closely related sequences to remove PCR and sequencing errors. To assign V, D and J gene segments, CDR3 sequences were aligned to IMGT reference sequences. For a sequence to be retained, a match of at least six nucleotides to both a V gene segment and a J gene segment was required. A rearrangement was called productive if the CDR3 had no stop codons and remained in frame with V and J, and every other rearrangement was called non-productive. Following IMGT convention, CDR3 was defined as the stretch from the second conserved V-encoded cysteine up to the conserved J-encoded phenylalanine. Sequences without an unambiguous match to a single V gene segment were excluded from the earlier analysis of approximately 600 of the donors. An earlier analysis of approximately 590 of the donors classified V segments as functional when productive rearrangements were above 56.7% and as segregating when the standard deviation between donors was above 5%. A statistical classification framework was built to diagnose cytomegalovirus status from the catalog of TCR beta chain sequences. In a later analysis, V and J genes were assigned by comparing TCR nucleotide sequences against IMGT/GENE-DB human TR gene sequences. A later analysis assigned CDR3 sequences and most-parsimonious VDJ recombination scenarios with the TCRdist pipeline. In a later analysis, each TCR beta chain was defined by its CDR3 amino acid sequence together with its V-gene family, and reads lacking a unique V-gene family were excluded. As a way to deal with suspected cross-contamination and a sequencing artifact, a later analysis dropped 450 to 600 nucleotide sequences that were highly shared and had low generation probability. A later analysis calculated a clonal expansion index for each public chain from normalized within-repertoire ranks of inferred template counts. A later analysis computed generation probabilities with a VDJ recombination model fitted to out-of-frame rearrangements, and checked the results against IGoR. A later analysis scored TCR-TCR, TCR-HLA and TCR-CMV co-occurrence with hypergeometric tests, applying a repertoire-size bias correction to TCR pairs. A later analysis estimated false discovery rates by permuting HLA or CMV assignments 20 times. In a later analysis, co-occurring TCRs were grouped using DBSCAN, with TCRdist sequence similarity added in when clustering inside HLA-allele-positive subsets. Repertoires with fewer than 30,000 or more than 120,000 public chains, plus five repertoires with anomalous nucleotide sharing, were excluded from co-occurrence clustering. TCRdb obtained this table from immuneACCESS and retained in-frame rearrangements with V and J assigned. These tables miss some clones; where compared with another copy, unresolved V genes account for less than half of the shortfall, and the remainder is unexplained. V and J calls and clone size are copied from that table; D and trimming were computed from the DNA. Recorded for this sample are about 190,000 clones; around 80% of them occurred a single time. The ten largest account for around 2% of the sample.

To note about this clone: No antigen is known for it. It has no much larger one-base neighbor in the sample; base qualities were not kept.

The study at large found these results: The presence/absence analyses assumed that sequencing depth was roughly uniform across donors, and that assumption may not be true. Because counts were too low, 15 to 20 rarely observed V segments, including chromosome 9 orphons, were excluded from the earlier analysis of some 540 of the donors. In the study, approximately 160 TCR beta chains were listed as associated with cytomegalovirus. Cytomegalovirus status was reported to be diagnosed by the classifier with high specificity and sensitivity in both the original and validation cohorts. The authors suggested that the approach could potentially be extended to other disease states and immunological phenotypes. In a later analysis, HLA-associated TCR beta chains were found to be more clonally expanded and to have lower generation probabilities than equally common non-associated chains. A later analysis reported that several top co-occurrence clusters appeared linked to parvovirus B19, influenza, CMV and Epstein-Barr virus. Broadly in line with IMGT annotations, most TCR beta V segments showed up in productive rearrangements about 87% or about 30% of the time in an earlier analysis of 450 to 600 of the donors. In a later analysis, TCR association rates were found to vary across HLA loci, with the most associated TCRs seen for DRB1 alleles and the fewest for HLA-C alleles. A later genetic analysis reported fewer N-insertions in productive TCRs among donors in an Asian-associated ancestry cluster than the roughly 650-donor mean. Specific HLA alleles were associated with over 15,000 TCR beta sequences at a false discovery rate of 0.05 in a later analysis. Because HLA typing was unavailable for some donors at each locus, only the typed subset was used in association tests. Some IMGT-functional V segments, including TRBV6-2 and TRBV6-3, could not be distinguished by the 87-base-pair reads and were therefore excluded. Most TCR sequences were seen in very few donors, while some public TCRs were found in many individuals. The only immune exposure information available for the cohort was CMV serostatus. A later analysis found that most CMV-associated TCR beta chains appeared HLA-restricted, with HLA associations seemingly driven largely by CMV exposure. A further reported finding was that TCR beta sequences accurately predicted the HLA-A and HLA-B alleles for most subjects in the first cohort. An association between a missense DCLRE1C variant and V-gene and J-gene trimming of TCR beta chains was found in a later genetic analysis and replicated in an independent cohort. Strong co-occurrence of HLA alleles, especially DR and DQ, made assigning TCR associations to individual alleles difficult. A cluster of highly shared sequence variants was judged likely to be a technical artifact of the sequencing pipeline. Only TCR beta chains were sequenced in this cohort, and the absence of alpha or paired-chain data limited detectable features. Linkage disequilibrium might explain the correlated functional status among segregating V segments, but an unknown experimental factor could not be ruled out. In vitro tests confirmed that a few of the cytomegalovirus-associated TCR beta chains recognize cytomegalovirus antigens.

The chain is assembled from TRBV7-9 and TRBJ1-1, with the D gene uncertain. The sequencing sample was made of PBMCs. This receptor was identified in a man in his late teens or twenties in good health and CMV-seronegative. The CDR3 reads as follows: CASSPAQTNTEAFF. In nucleotides, the sequence is TGTGCCAGCAGCCCCGCTCAGACTAACACTGAAGCTTTCTTT.